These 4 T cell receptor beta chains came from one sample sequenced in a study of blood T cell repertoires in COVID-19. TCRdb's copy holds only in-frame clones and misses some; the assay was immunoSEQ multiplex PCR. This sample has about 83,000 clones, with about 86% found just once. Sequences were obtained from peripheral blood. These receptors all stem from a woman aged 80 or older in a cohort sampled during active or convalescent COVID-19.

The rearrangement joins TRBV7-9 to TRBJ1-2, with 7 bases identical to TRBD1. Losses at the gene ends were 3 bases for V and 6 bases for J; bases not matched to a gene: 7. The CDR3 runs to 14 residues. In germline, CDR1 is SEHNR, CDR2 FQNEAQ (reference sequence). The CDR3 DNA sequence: TGTGCCAGCAGCTTGGGACAGCCGTTGGATGGCTACACCTTC. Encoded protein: CASSLGQPLDGYTF.

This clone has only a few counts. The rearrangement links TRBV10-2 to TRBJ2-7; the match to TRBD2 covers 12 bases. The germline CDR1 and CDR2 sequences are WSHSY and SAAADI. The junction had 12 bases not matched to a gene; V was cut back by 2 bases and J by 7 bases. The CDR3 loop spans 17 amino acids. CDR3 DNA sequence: TGCGCCAGCAGTGAGCCCCGCCTAGCGGGAGGGCCGCAAGAGCAGTACGTC. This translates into CASSEPRLAGGPQEQYV.

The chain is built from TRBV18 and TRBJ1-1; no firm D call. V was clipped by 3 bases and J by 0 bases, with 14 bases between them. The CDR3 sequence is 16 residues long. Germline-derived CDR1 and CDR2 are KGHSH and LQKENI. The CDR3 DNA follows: TGTGCCAGCTCACCCCCCGGTTTTAGATTGAACACTGAAGCTTTCTTT. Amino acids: CASSPPGFRLNTEAFF.

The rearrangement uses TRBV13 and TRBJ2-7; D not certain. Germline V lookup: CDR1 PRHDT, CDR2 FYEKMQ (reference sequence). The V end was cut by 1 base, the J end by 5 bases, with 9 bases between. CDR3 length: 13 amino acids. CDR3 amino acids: CASSLARIDEQYF. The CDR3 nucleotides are TGTGCCAGCAGCTTAGCGAGGATCGACGAGCAGTACTTC. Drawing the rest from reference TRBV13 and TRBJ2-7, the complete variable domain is AAGVIQSPRHLIKEKRETATLKCYPIPRHDTVYWYQQGPGQDPQFLISFYEKMQSDKGSIPDRFSAQQFSDYHSELNMSSLELGDSALYFCASSLARIDEQYFGPGTRLTVT.